Below are 15 T cell receptor beta chains sequenced from a single sample in a study of T cell changes during pregnancy in multiple sclerosis. This table comes from immunoSEQ multiplex PCR, and its TCRdb copy is limited to in-frame clones, with some not included. The data contain about 21,000 clones, approximately 86% of them singletons. This material consisted of CD4+ T cells from peripheral blood mononuclear cells, taken in the first trimester of pregnancy. The receptors derive from a female donor in good health, enrolled as a control in a pregnancy study.

Concerning this clone itself: Mismatch with germline at one junction end may stem from a read error. The chain employs TRBV7-7 and TRBJ2-6, with unresolved D. Germline CDR1 reads SSHAT; CDR2 reads FNYEAQ (reference sequence). The CDR3 runs to 15 residues. The CDR3 DNA sequence: TGTGCTAGCAGCTTAAGCCCCTCTGGGGCCAACGTCCTGACTTTC. It encodes CASSLSPSGANVLTF.

J is TRBJ2-7 and V is TRBV2; 10 bases agree with TRBD1. In germline, CDR1 is SNHLY, CDR2 FYNNEI. Germline trimming cut 5 bases from V and 4 bases from J; bases unmatched to any gene: 8. The CDR3 loop spans 15 amino acids. The CDR3, as DNA: TGTGCCAGCAGTCAGGGACAGGGGCTAGGATACGAGCAGTACTTC. This translates into CASSQGQGLGYEQYF.

This chain joins TRBV11-2 and TRBJ2-1; 10 bases agree with TRBD1. V shed 4 bases and J 6 bases; nucleotides not matched to a gene: 12. The CDR3 spans 17 residues. Germline V gene sequence: CDR1 SGHAT, CDR2 FQNNGV. CDR3 loop: CASSSRLRQGARNEQFF. The CDR3 DNA reads TGTGCCAGCAGCTCCCGTTTGAGACAGGGGGCGCGCAATGAGCAGTTCTTC.

The chain joins TRBV4-2 to TRBJ1-3; D possibly corresponds to TRBD1 (6 bases). Between the trimmed V and J ends, which lost 0 bases and 0 bases, there was a span of 24 bases. This CDR3 has 21 amino acids. CDR1 and CDR2 (germline): LGHNA, YNFKEQ. CDR3 region: CASSQETTARGLISSGNTIYF. The CDR3 coding sequence is TGTGCCAGCAGCCAAGAGACCACCGCCAGGGGCCTAATAAGCTCTGGAAACACCATATATTTT.

The chain combines TRBV5-1 with TRBJ2-4, with D maybe TRBD1 (6 bases). Germline V gene data show CDR1 as SGHRS and CDR2 as YFSETQ. V was shortened by 0 bases and J by 1 base, with 11 bases between the two germline ends. CDR3 length: 16 residues. This CDR3 reads CASSLGSGEAKNIQYF. The DNA of the CDR3 is TGCGCCAGCAGCTTGGGGTCAGGGGAGGCCAAAAACATTCAGTACTTC.

This clone was found once. The rearrangement uses TRBV27 and TRBJ2-5; possibly TRBD2 for D (7 bases). Germline V gives CDR1 MNHEY, CDR2 SMNVEV (reference sequence). The CDR3 sequence is 15 residues long. Deletions cut 6 bases from V and 4 bases from J, with 18 bases between. The CDR3 DNA is TGTGCCAGCAGCCGGGACACCCCGGGAGGAGAGACCCAGTACTTC. Its translation: CASSRDTPGGETQYF.

The rearrangement uses TRBV10-1 and TRBJ1-2, with TRBD1 matching over 7 bases. CDR1 is WNHNN, CDR2 SYGVQD, per germline (reference sequence). Trimming removed 0 bases from V and 5 bases from J; junction bases left unmatched: 3. This CDR3 has 14 residues. CDR3 nucleotides: TGCGCCAGCAGTGAGTCGGGGACAGCATATGGCTACACCTTC. The encoded protein is CASSESGTAYGYTF.

This clone was counted only a few times. The chain recombines TRBV21-1 with TRBJ2-7; the D call in the table, TRBD2, was not verified against the DNA. TRBV21-1 is labeled a pseudogene. The CDR3 runs to 24 residues. Here the CDR3 reads CASSKVSHPAGTSGRPNLTYEQYF. The CDR3 nucleotides are TGTGCCAGCAGCAAAGTTTCCCACCCGGCCGGGACTAGCGGGAGGCCCAACCTAACCTACGAGCAGTACTTC.

This sequence joins TRBV5-1 and TRBJ2-1; TRBD1 matches 8 bases. The V gene's germline CDR1 is SGHRS and CDR2 YFSETQ. With V trimmed by 5 bases and J by 8 bases, 6 bases remained unmatched. The CDR3 is 13 amino acids. DNA for the CDR3: TGCGCCAGCAGACCCGGACAGGGCTATGAGCAGTTCTTC. It specifies CASRPGQGYEQFF.

V is TRBV4-1 and J is TRBJ1-2; 8 positions agree with TRBD1. J gave up 6 bases and V 3 bases, and 15 bases lay outside the gene matches. The germline V gene encodes CDR1 MGHRA and CDR2 YSYEKL. This CDR3 has 17 residues. In DNA, the CDR3 is TGCGCCAGCAGCCACCACGGACAGGGAAGAAGAGGTGATGGCTACACCTTC. As protein: CASSHHGQGRRGDGYTF.

This clone was counted a few times. The chain combines TRBV30 with TRBJ1-5; 8 nucleotides align to TRBD1. The length of the CDR3 is 15 residues. With V trimmed by 1 base and J by 7 bases, 9 bases remained unmatched. CDR1 is GTSNPN and CDR2 is SVGIG in the germline V gene (reference sequence). The CDR3 nucleotides read TGTGCCTGGAGTGCCAGGGGGCTAACCGGGCAGCCCCAGCATTTT. Translation: CAWSARGLTGQPQHF.

J is TRBJ1-3 and V is TRBV10-1; D call uncertain. The CDR3 loop spans 14 amino acids. Germline values: CDR1 WNHNN, CDR2 SYGVQD (reference sequence). Trimming removed 2 bases from V and 3 bases from J, with 8 bases in between. CDR3 coding DNA: TGCGCCAGCAGTGAGATACTGCTTGGAAACACCATATATTTT. Its translation is CASSEILLGNTIYF.

By share, this clone counts as large. The rearrangement links TRBV10-3 to TRBJ2-3; tentative D call: TRBD1 (5 bases). V was cut by 6 bases and J by 2 bases, with 18 bases left in between. CDR3 length equals 16 residues. Germline-derived CDR1 and CDR2 are ENHRY and SYGVKD. CDR3: CAISSTGPSLTDTQYF. CDR3 nucleotide sequence: TGTGCCATCAGCTCAACAGGCCCTTCACTCACAGATACGCAGTATTTT.

The gene calls are TRBV4-2 and TRBJ2-1; the D gene is possibly TRBD2 (5 bases). V was trimmed by 3 bases and J by 4 bases, leaving 10 bases between them. The CDR3 consists of 14 residues. The germline V gene has CDR1 LGHNA and CDR2 YNFKEQ. In nucleotides, the CDR3 is TGTGCCAGCAGCCATATTAGCGAGTACAATGAGCAGTTCTTC. As protein: CASSHISEYNEQFF.

This clone showed up just a few times. The V and J genes are TRBV19 and TRBJ2-3, with 10 bases that match TRBD1. This CDR3 has 15 amino acids. The germline CDR1 and CDR2 sequences are LNHDA and SQIVND (reference sequence). The V gene end was trimmed by 1 base and the J gene end by 5 bases; junction bases not matched to a gene: 3. The CDR3 loop is CASSIGQGAGDTQYF. DNA of the CDR3: TGTGCCAGTAGTATAGGACAGGGGGCGGGAGATACGCAGTATTTT.